This T cell receptor beta chain was captured in a study of blood T cell repertoires in COVID-19. Study information: The United States, Italy and Spain supplied acute and convalescent COVID-19 samples. The cDNA or gDNA used as material had been derived from T cells, B-cell-depleted T cells, or PBMCs.

CDR1 is MNHEY and CDR2 is SVGAGI in the germline V gene. This CDR3 contains 13 residues. V lost 7 bases and J lost 5; bases outside the gene matches: 7. In the original processing: Reference gene primer amplification yielded estimated nucleated cell counts. Data came from immunoSEQ multiplex PCR; TCRdb stores just in-frame clones and leaves some out. D and trimming were read from the DNA, whereas the V and J calls and clone size are those reported in that table. Among roughly 100,000 clones listed, around 92% were seen once. The receptor was derived from a man aged 50 or older with active COVID-19. Sequencing used peripheral blood. This chain connects TRBV6-5 to TRBJ2-5; TRBD2 matches 7 bases. The CDR3 is CASTREMRETQYF. DNA for the CDR3: TGTGCCAGCACGCGGGAGATGAGGGAGACCCAGTACTTC.